This TCR beta chain was documented in a study of CD8 T cells in ankylosing spondylitis. Study-level points and caveats: Earlier literature documents some of the motif variants in reactive arthritis synovial fluid and blood. Several highly homologous variants formed a TCR beta motif that appeared characteristic of ankylosing spondylitis blood.

TCRdb re-called the 5' RACE reads with MiXCR, one entry per CDR3 protein. The sample yields around 140,000 distinct CDR3 sequences, 17% seen once. V lost 4 bases and J lost 3, with 13 bases in between. This CDR3 is built from 14 residues. Germline loops: CDR1 SGHVS, CDR2 FQNEAQ. Details on this clonotype: Antigen unknown.

The chain couples TRBV7-8 to TRBJ2-7, with a possible D match to TRBD2 (6 bases). The TCR originated in a male donor with ankylosing spondylitis. Sequencing used blood, either unsorted or a sorted T cell fraction (not recorded which). The CDR3 is CASSYRVSGYEQYF. The DNA for the CDR3 is TGTGCCAGCAGCTACCGGGTTAGCGGCTACGAGCAGTACTTC.